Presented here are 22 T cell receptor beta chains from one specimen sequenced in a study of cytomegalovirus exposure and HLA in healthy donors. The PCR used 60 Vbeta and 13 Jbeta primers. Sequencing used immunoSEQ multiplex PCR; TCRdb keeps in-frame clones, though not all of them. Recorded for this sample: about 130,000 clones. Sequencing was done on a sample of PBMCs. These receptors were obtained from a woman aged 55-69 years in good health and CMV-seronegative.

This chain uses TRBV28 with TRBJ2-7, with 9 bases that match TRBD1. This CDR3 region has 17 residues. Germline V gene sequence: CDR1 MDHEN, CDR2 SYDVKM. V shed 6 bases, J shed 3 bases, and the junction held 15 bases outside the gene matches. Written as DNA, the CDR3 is TGTGCCAGCAGAGCTTTGAATCGGGACAGGGTAGGCTACGAGCAGTACTTC. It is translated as CASRALNRDRVGYEQYF. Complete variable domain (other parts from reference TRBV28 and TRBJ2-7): DVKVTQSSRYLVKRTGEKVFLECVQDMDHENMFWYRQDPGLGLRLIYFSYDVKMKEKGDIPEGYSVSREKKERFSLILESASTNQTSMYLCASRALNRDRVGYEQYFGPGTRLTVT.

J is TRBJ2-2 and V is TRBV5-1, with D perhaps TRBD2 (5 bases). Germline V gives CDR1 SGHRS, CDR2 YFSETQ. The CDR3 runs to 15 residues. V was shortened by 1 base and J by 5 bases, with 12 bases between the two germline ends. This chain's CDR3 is CASSLHTPGTGELFF. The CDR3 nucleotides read TGCGCCAGCAGCTTGCACACGCCGGGGACCGGGGAGCTGTTTTTT.

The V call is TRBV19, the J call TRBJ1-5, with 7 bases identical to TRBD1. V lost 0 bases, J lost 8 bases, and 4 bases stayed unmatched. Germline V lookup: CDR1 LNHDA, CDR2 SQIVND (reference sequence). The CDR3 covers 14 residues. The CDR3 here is CASSIENRGKPQHF. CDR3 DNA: TGTGCCAGTAGTATAGAGAACAGGGGCAAGCCCCAGCATTTT.

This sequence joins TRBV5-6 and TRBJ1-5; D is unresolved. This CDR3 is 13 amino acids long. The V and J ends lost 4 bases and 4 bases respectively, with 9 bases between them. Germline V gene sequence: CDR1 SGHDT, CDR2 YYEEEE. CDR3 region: CASSQSVNQPQHF. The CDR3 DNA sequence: TGTGCCAGCAGCCAGAGCGTTAATCAGCCCCAGCATTTT.

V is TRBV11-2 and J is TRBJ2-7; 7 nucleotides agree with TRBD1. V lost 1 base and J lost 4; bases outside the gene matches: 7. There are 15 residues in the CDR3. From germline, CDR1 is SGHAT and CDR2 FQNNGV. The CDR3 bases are TGTGCCAGCAGCTTAGGCCACACAGGGGCATACGAGCAGTACTTC. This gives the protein CASSLGHTGAYEQYF.

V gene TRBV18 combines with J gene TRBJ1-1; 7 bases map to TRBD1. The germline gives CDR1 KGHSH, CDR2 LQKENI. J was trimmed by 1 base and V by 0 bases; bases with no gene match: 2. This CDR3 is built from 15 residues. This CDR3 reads CASSPPGQRNTEAFF. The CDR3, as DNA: TGTGCCAGCTCACCACCGGGACAGAGGAACACTGAAGCTTTCTTT.

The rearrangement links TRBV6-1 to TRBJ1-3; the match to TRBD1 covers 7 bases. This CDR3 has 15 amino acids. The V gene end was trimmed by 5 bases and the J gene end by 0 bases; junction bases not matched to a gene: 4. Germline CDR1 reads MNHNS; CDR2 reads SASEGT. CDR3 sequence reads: CASSSTGVSGNTIYF. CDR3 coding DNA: TGTGCCAGCAGTTCAACAGGGGTCTCTGGAAACACCATATATTTT.

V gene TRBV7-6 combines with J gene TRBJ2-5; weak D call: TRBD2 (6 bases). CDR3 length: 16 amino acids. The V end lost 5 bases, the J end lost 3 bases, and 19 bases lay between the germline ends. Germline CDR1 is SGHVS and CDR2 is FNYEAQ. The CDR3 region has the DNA TGTGCCAGCAGCCGCCCATATCGGGAGCCAGAAGAGACCCAGTACTTC. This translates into CASSRPYREPEETQYF.

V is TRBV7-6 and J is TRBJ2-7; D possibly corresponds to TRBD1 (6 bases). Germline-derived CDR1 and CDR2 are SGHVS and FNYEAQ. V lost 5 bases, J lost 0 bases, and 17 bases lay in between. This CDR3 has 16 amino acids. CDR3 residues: CASSPRSGTLSYEQYF. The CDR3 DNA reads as TGTGCCAGCAGCCCGCGGTCCGGGACACTCTCCTACGAGCAGTACTTC.

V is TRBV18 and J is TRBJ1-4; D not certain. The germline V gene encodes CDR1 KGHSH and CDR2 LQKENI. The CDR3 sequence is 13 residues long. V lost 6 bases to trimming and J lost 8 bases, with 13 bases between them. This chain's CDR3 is CASSYGNLEKLFF. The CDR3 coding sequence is TGTGCCAGCTCGTATGGCAATCTGGAAAAACTGTTTTTT.

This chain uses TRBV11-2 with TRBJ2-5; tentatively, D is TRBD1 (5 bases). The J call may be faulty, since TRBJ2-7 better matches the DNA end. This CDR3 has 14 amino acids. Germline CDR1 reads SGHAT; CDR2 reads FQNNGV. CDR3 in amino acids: CASSLYWQGNEQYF. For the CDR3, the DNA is TGTGCCAGCAGCTTATATTGGCAGGGCAACGAGCAGTACTTC.

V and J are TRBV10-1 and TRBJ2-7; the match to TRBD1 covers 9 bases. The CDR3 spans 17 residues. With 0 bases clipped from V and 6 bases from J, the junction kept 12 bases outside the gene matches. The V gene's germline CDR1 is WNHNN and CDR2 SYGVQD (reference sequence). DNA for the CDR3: TGCGCCAGCAGTGAGTCCTATGTAGGGACAGGGTCCGGCGAGCAGTACTTC. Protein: CASSESYVGTGSGEQYF.

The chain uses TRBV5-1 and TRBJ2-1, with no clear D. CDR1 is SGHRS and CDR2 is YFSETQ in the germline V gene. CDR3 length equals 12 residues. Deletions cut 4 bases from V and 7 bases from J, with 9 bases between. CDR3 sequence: CASSPQQNEQFF. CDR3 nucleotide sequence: TGCGCCAGCAGCCCTCAACAAAATGAGCAGTTCTTC.

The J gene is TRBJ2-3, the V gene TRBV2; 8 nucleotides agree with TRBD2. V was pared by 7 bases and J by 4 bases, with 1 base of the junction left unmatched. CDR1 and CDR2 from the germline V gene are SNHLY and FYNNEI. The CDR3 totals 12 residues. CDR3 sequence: CASTGGADTQYF. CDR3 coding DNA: TGTGCCAGCACGGGGGGGGCAGATACGCAGTATTTT.

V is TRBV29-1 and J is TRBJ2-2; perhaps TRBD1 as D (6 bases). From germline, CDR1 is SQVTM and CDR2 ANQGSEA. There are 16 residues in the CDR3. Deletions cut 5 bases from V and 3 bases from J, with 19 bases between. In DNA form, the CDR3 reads TGCAGCGTTCTCGGACAGTATGATAGGGACACCGGGGAGCTGTTTTTT. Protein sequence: CSVLGQYDRDTGELFF.

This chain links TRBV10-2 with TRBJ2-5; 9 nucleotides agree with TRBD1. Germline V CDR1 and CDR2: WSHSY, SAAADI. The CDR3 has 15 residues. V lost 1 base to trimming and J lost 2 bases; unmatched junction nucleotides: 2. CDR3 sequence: CASSEFGTGQETQYF. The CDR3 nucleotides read TGCGCCAGCAGTGAGTTTGGGACAGGGCAAGAGACCCAGTACTTC.

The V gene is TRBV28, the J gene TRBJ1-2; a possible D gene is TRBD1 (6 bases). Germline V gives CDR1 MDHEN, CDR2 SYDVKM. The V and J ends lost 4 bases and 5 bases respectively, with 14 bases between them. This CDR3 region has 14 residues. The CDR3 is CASSYAGASYGYTF. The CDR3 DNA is TGTGCCAGCAGTTACGCAGGGGCCTCGTATGGCTACACCTTC.

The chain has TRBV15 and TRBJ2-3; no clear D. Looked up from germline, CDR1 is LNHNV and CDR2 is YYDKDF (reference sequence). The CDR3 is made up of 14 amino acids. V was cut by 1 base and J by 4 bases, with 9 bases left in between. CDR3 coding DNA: TGTGCCACCAGCAGAGTTTCACAGTCAGATACGCAGTATTTT. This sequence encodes CATSRVSQSDTQYF.

CDR3 loop: CASSLRAGVSHEQFF. Here the CDR3 DNA reads TGTGCCAGCAGCTTGAGGGCAGGGGTGTCCCATGAGCAGTTCTTC. V usage is TRBV5-8 and J usage is TRBJ2-1, with a possible D match to TRBD1 (6 bases). Germline V lookup: CDR1 SGHTS, CDR2 YDEGEE. The CDR3 is made up of 15 amino acids. Trimming took off 1 base at V and 8 bases at J, with 16 bases between the two ends.

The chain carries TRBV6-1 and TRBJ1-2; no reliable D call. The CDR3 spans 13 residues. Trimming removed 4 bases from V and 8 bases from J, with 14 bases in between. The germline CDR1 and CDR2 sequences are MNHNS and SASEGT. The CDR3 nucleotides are TGTGCCAGCAGTGCTACCTCAGGCCGAGGCTACACCTTC. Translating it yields CASSATSGRGYTF.

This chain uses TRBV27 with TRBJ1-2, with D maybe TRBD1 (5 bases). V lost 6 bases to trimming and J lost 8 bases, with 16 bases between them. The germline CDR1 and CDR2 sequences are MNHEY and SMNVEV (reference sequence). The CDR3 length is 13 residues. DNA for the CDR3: TGTGCCAGCAGCTCAAACAGGTTTGGGGGCTACACCTTC. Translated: CASSSNRFGGYTF.

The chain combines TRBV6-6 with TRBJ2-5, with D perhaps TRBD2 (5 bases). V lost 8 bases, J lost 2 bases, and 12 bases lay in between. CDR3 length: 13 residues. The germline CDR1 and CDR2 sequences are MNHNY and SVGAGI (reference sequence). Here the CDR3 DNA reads TGTGCCAGCGCTACTAGAGATCAAGAGACCCAGTACTTC. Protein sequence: CASATRDQETQYF.